This T cell receptor beta chain was documented in a study of T cell responses to AZD1222 COVID-19 vaccine. The ends were cut back, 0 bases at V and 6 bases at J, with 15 bases in the middle. Germline CDR1 and CDR2: ENHRY and SYGVKD. This CDR3 region has 15 residues. Notes on this clone: Its target is not known.

TCRdb keeps only in-frame clones here, not all; method: immunoSEQ multiplex PCR. There are 150,000 to 200,000 clones in the sample; around 93% occur only once, and approximately 4.8% lies in the top ten. Study results and limitations: Unmutated variant regions reportedly attract nearly half of all spike-specific TCRs. Donor demographics were predominantly white British with a female majority; clonal diversity may be underestimated.

This chain links TRBV10-3 with TRBJ2-7; D assignment may be TRBD1 or TRBD2 (5 bases each). The sample in question was peripheral blood, obtained on day 0 of AZD1222 vaccination. This TCR came from an adult in good health. The CDR3 protein is CAISESVRGVGEQYF. The CDR3 DNA sequence: TGTGCCATCAGTGAGTCGGTAAGAGGGGTTGGCGAGCAGTACTTC.